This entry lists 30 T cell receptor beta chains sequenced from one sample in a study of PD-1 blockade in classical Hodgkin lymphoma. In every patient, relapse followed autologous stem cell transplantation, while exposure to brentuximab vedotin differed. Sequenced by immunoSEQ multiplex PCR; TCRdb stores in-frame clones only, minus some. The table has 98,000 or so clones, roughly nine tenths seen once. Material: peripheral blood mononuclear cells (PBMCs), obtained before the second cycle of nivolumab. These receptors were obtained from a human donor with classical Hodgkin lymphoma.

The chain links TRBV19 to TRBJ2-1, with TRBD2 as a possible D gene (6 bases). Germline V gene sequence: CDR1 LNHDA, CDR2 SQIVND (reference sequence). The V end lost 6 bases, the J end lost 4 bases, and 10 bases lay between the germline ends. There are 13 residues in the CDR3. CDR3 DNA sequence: TGTGCCAGTAGCGGGAGTGAATACAATGAGCAGTTCTTC. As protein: CASSGSEYNEQFF. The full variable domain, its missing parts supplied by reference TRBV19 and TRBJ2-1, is DGGITQSPKYLFRKEGQNVTLSCEQNLNHDAMYWYRQDPGQGLRLIYYSQIVNDFQKGDIAEGYSVSREKKESFPLTVTSAQKNPTAFYLCASSGSEYNEQFFGPGTRLTVL.

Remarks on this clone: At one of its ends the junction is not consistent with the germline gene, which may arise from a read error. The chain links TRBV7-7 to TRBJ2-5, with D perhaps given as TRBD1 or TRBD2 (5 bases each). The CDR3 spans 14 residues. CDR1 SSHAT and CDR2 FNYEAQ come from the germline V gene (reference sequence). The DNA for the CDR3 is TGTGCTAGCAGCTCATTATCGGGGCGAGAGACCCAGTACTTC. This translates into CASSSLSGRETQYF.

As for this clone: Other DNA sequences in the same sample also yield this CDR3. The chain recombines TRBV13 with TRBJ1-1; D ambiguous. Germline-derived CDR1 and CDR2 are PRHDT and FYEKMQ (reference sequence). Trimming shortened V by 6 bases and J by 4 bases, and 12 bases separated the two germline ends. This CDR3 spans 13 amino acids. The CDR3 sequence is CASRQRRGTEAFF. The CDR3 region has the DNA TGTGCCAGCAGACAACGACGAGGCACTGAAGCTTTCTTT.

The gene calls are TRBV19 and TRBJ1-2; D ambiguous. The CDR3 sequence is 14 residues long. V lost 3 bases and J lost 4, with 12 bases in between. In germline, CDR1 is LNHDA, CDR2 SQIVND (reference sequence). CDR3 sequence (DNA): TGTGCCAGTAGTATTCCCCGGGAGGGCTATGGCTACACCTTC. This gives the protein CASSIPREGYGYTF.

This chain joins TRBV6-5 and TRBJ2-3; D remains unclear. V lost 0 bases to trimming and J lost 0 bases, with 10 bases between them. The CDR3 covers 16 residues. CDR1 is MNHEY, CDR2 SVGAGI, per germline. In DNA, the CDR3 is TGTGCCAGCAGTTACTCCCTAAGTTCTAGCACAGATACGCAGTATTTT. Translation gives CASSYSLSSSTDTQYF.

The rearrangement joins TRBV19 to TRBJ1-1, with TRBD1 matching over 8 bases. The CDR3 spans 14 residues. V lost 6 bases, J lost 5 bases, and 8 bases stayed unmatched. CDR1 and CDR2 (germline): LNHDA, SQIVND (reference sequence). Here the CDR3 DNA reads TGTGCCAGTAGCCCGGACAGGGTATATACTGAAGCTTTCTTT. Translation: CASSPDRVYTEAFF.

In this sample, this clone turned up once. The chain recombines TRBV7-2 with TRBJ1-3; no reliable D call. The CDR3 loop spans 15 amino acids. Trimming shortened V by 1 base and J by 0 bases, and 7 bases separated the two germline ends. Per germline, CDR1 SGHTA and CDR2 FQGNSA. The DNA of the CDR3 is TGTGCCAGCAGCTTAGTAGCGAGCTCTGGAAACACCATATATTTT. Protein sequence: CASSLVASSGNTIYF. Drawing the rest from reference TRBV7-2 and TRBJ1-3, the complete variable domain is GAGVSQSPSNKVTEKGKDVELRCDPISGHTALYWYRQSLGQGLEFLIYFQGNSAPDKSGLPSDRFSAERTGGSVSTLTIQRTQQEDSAVYLCASSLVASSGNTIYFGEGSWLTVV.

The CDR3 is CASSKPLPLAATRVEQFF. CDR3 sequence (DNA): TGCGCCAGCAGCAAACCACTACCCCTAGCGGCCACTAGGGTTGAGCAGTTCTTC. The rearrangement joins TRBV5-1 to TRBJ2-1; 7 bases align to TRBD2. Looked up from germline, CDR1 is SGHRS and CDR2 is YFSETQ. This CDR3 has 18 residues. Trimming removed 4 bases from V and 9 bases from J; junction bases left unmatched: 22.

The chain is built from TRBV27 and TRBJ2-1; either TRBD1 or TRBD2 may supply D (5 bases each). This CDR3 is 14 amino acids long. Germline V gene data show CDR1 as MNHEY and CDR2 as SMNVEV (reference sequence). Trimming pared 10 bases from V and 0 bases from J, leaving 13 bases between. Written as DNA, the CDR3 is TGTGCCACGAGGGGAGAAAGCTCCTACAATGAGCAGTTCTTC. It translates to CATRGESSYNEQFF.

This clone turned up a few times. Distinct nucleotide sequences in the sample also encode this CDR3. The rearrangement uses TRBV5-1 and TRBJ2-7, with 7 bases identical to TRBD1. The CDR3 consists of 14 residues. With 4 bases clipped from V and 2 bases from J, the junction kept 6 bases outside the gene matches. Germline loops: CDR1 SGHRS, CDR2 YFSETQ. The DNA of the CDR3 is TGCGCCAGCAGCCCGACAGGGCAGGCCTACGAGCAGTACTTC. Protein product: CASSPTGQAYEQYF.

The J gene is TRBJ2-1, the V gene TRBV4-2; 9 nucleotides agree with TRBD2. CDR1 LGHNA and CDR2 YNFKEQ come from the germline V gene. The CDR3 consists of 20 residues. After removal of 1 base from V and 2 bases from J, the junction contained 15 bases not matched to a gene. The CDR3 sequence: CASSQVNLAGNQWAYNEQFF. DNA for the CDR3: TGTGCCAGCAGCCAAGTAAACCTAGCGGGAAATCAGTGGGCCTACAATGAGCAGTTCTTC.

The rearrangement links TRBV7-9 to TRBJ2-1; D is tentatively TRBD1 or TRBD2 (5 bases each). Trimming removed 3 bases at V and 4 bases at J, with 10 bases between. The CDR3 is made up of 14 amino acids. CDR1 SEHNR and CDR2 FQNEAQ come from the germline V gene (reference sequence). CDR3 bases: TGTGCCAGCAGCTTGGGACGGGATTACAATGAGCAGTTCTTC. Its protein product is CASSLGRDYNEQFF.

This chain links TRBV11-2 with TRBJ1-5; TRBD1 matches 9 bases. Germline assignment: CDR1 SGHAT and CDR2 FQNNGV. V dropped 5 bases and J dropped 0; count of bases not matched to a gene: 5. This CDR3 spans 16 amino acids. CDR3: CASSPGTGRSNQPQHF. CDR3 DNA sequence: TGTGCCAGCAGCCCAGGGACAGGGCGTAGCAATCAGCCCCAGCATTTT. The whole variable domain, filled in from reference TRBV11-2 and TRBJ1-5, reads EAGVAQSPRYKIIEKRQSVAFWCNPISGHATLYWYQQILGQGPKLLIQFQNNGVVDDSQLPKDRFSAERLKGVDSTLKIQPAKLEDSAVYLCASSPGTGRSNQPQHFGDGTRLSIL.

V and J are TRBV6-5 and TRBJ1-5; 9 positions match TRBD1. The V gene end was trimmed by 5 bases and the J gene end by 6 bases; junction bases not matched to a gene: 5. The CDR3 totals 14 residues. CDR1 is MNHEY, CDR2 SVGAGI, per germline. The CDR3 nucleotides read TGTGCCAGCAGTCAACAGGGGGCTATTCAGCCCCAGCATTTT. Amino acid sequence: CASSQQGAIQPQHF.

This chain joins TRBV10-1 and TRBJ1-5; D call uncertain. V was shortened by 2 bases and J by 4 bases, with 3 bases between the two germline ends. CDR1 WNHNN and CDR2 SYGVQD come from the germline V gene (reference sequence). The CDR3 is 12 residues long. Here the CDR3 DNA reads TGCGCCAGCAGTGAGGGGAATCAGCCCCAGCATTTT. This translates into CASSEGNQPQHF.

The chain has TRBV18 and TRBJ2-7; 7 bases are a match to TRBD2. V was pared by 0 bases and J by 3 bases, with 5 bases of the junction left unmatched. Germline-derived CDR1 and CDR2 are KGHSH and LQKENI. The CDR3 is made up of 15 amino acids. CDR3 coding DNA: TGTGCCAGCTCACCACCCCCACTAGCGCGCTACGAGCAGTACTTC. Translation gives CASSPPPLARYEQYF.

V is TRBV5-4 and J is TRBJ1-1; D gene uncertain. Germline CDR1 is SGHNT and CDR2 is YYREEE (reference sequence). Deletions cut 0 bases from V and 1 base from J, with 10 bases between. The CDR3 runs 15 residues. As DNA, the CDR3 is TGTGCCAGCAGCTTGGCCGCAGCTTCGAACACTGAAGCTTTCTTT. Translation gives CASSLAAASNTEAFF. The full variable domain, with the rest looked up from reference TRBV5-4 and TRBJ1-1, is ETGVTQSPTHLIKTRGQQVTLRCSSQSGHNTVSWYQQALGQGPQFIFQYYREEENGRGNFPPRFSGLQFPNYSSELNVNALELDDSALYLCASSLAAASNTEAFFGQGTRLTVV.

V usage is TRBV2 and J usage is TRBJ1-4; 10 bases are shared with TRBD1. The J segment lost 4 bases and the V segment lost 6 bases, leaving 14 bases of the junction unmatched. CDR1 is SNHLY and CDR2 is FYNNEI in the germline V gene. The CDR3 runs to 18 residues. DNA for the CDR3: TGTGCCAGCAGGACGGCGATGGGACAGGGGACCGATAATGAAAAACTGTTTTTT. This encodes CASRTAMGQGTDNEKLFF.

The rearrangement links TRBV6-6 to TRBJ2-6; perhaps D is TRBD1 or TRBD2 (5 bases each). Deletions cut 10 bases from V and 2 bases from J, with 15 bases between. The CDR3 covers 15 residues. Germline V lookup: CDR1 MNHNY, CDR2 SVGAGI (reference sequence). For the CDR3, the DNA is TGTGCCATCCGGCAGGGAGTGGCTGGGGCCAACGTCCTGACTTTC. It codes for CAIRQGVAGANVLTF.

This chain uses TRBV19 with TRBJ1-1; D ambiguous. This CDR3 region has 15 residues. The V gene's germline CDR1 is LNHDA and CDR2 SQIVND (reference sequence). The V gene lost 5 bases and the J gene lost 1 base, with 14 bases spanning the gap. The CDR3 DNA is TGTGCCAGTAGTCCCGAGTACCGGGGGAACACTGAAGCTTTCTTT. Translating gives CASSPEYRGNTEAFF.

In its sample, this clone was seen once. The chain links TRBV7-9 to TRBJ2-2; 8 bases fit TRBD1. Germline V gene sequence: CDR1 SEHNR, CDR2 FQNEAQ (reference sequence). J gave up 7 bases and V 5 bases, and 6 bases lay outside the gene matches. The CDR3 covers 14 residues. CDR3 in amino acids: CASSGDRRIGELFF. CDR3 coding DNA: TGTGCCAGCAGCGGGGACAGGAGGATCGGGGAGCTGTTTTTT.

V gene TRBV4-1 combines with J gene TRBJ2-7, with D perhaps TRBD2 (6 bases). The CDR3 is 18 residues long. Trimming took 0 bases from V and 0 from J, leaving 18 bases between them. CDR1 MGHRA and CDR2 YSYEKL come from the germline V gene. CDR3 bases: TGCGCCAGCAGCCAAGATAACGGACTACATGGCCTCTCCTACGAGCAGTACTTC. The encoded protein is CASSQDNGLHGLSYEQYF.

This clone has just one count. In nucleotides, the CDR3 is TGTGCCAGTAGTGGGGGACAAGGGGTTCAAGGGAACTACAATGAGCAGTTCTTC. The encoded protein is CASSGGQGVQGNYNEQFF. The rearrangement uses TRBV28 and TRBJ2-1; possibly TRBD1 for D (6 bases). CDR1 and CDR2 from the germline V gene are MDHEN and SYDVKM. The V and J ends lost 9 bases and 3 bases respectively, with 27 bases between them. This CDR3 region has 18 residues.

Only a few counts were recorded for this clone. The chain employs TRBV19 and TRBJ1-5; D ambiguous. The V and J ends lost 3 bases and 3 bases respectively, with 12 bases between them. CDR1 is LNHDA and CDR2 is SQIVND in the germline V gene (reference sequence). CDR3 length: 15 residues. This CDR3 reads CASSMGRQPNQPQHF. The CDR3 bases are TGTGCCAGTAGTATGGGCCGGCAGCCCAATCAGCCCCAGCATTTT.

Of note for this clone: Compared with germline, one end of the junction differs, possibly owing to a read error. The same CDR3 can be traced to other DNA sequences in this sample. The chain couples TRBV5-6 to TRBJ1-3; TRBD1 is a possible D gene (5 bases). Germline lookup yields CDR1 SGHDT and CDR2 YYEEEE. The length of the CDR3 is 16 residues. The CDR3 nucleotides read TGTGCCAGTAGCTTGAGACACAGGTCCTCTGGAAACACCATATATTTT. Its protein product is CASSLRHRSSGNTIYF.

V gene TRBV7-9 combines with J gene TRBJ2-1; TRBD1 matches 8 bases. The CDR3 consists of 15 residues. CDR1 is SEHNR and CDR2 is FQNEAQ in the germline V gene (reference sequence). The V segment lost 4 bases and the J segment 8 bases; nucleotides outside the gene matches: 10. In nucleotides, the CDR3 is TGTGCCAGCAGCTCACTTGGGACAGGTCAGGATGAGCAGTTCTTC. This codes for CASSSLGTGQDEQFF. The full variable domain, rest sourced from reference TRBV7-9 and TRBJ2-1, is DTGVSQNPRHKITKRGQNVTFRCDPISEHNRLYWYRQTLGQGPEFLTYFQNEAQLEKSRLLSDRFSAERPKGSFSTLEIQRTEQGDSAMYLCASSSLGTGQDEQFFGPGTRLTVL.

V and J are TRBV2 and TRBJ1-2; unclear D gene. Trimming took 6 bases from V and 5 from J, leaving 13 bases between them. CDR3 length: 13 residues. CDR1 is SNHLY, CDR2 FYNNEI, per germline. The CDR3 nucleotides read TGTGCCAGCAGCTCCGATTCGATTTATGGCTACACCTTC. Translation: CASSSDSIYGYTF.

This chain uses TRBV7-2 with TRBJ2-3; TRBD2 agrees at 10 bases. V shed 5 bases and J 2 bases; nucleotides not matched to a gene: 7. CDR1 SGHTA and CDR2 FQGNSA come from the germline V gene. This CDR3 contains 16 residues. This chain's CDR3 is CASSLGTSANTDTQYF. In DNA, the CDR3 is TGTGCCAGCAGCCTAGGGACTAGCGCAAACACAGATACGCAGTATTTT.

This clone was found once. CDR3 sequence (DNA): TGTGCCTGGAGTTCGGAGGGGGTCGTTCGCAATCAGCCCCAGCATTTT. It specifies CAWSSEGVVRNQPQHF. The genes are TRBV30 and TRBJ1-5; maybe TRBD1 (6 bases). The CDR3 is 16 residues long. The V gene's germline CDR1 is GTSNPN and CDR2 SVGIG (reference sequence). Trimming removed 2 bases at V and 2 bases at J, with 16 bases between.

Here the CDR3 DNA reads TGTGCCAGCAGTGAACAGCCCAGCGGGATTGCCTACAATGAGCAGTTCTTC. Translation gives CASSEQPSGIAYNEQFF. The chain combines TRBV2 with TRBJ2-1; 7 positions agree with TRBD2. CDR3 length equals 17 residues. Germline V lookup: CDR1 SNHLY, CDR2 FYNNEI. Trimming removed 2 bases from V and 2 bases from J; junction bases left unmatched: 9.